This TCR beta chain was identified in a study of a mutant IDH1 vaccine in newly diagnosed glioma. For the study at large: It was radiotherapy, temozolomide, or both that patients received previously, with most receiving both.

Details on this clone: Its antigen is as yet unknown.

As to time point: baseline, week 1 (first vaccination visit). Treatment defined: pre-vaccination baseline after standard-of-care therapy. General study findings and limits: Top peripheral T cell clonotype shifts appeared unrelated to pseudoprogression. In around 93% of patients, immune responses induced by the vaccine occurred.

Repertoires were generated with immunoSEQ multiplex PCR, while TCRdb's copy carries only in-frame clones and drops some. The sample shows 65,000 to 70,000 clones, approximately 86% of them seen only once. Germline values: CDR1 LNHDA, CDR2 SQIVND (reference sequence). Losses at the gene ends were 7 bases for V and 2 bases for J; bases not matched to a gene: 3. The CDR3 is made up of 15 amino acids. This TCR came from a man aged 30 to 39 with glioma. V and J are TRBV19 and TRBJ2-7; 15 bases match TRBD2. Sequencing used PBMCs, obtained from a glioma patient treated with radiotherapy, temozolomide or both. The CDR3 loop is CASMGTSGGTYEQYF. CDR3 DNA sequence: TGTGCCAGTATGGGGACTAGCGGGGGGACCTACGAGCAGTACTTC.